This TCR beta chain was found in a study of radiotherapy plus CTLA-4 blockade in lung cancer. Study-level background: Objective responses were observed in about 17% of patients, and disease control was achieved by about 30%.

This CDR3 contains 14 residues. CDR1 and CDR2 from the germline V gene are SGHKS and YYEKEE (reference sequence). V lost 1 base and J lost 3, with 10 bases in between. Note on this clone: Its antigen is still unknown.

General study results and limits: Blood TCR clones of tumor origin expanded after radiotherapy plus ipilimumab. Dynamics of early blood T cell clones, together with interferon-beta, were reportedly the best predictors of response.

Patients with chemo-refractory metastatic non-small-cell lung cancer received focal radiation plus CTLA-4 blockade with ipilimumab. Profiling relied on immunoSEQ multiplex PCR, and the TCRdb table lists in-frame clones only, not all of them. The data show 53,000 or so clones, 88% seen once. This receptor was taken from a human donor with non-small cell lung cancer whose response to radiotherapy plus ipilimumab could not be evaluated. The chain joins TRBV5-5 to TRBJ1-2; D is uncertain. The sequencing here drew on peripheral blood, taken from a patient treated with radiotherapy plus ipilimumab. CDR3 nucleotides: TGTGCCAGCAGCTTGCTACGGACTCACTATGGCTACACCTTC. It translates to CASSLLRTHYGYTF.